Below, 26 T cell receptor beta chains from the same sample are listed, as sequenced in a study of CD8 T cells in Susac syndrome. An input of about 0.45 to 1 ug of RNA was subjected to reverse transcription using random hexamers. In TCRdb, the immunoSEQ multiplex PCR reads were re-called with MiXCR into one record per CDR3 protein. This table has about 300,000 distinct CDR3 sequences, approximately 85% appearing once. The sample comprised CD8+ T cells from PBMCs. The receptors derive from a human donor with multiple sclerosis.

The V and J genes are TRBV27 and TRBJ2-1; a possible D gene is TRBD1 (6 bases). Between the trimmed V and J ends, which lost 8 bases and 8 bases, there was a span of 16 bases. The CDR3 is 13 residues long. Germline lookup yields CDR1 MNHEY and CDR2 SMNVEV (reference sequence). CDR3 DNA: TGTGCCAGCCGCGCAGGGGCTAAGTATGAGCAGTTCTTC. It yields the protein CASRAGAKYEQFF.

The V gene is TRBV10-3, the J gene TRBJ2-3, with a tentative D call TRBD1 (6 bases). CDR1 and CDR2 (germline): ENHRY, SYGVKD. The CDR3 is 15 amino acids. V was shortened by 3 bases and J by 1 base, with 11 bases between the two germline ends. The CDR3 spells CAISDGPGGTDTQYF. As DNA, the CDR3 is TGTGCCATCAGTGACGGGCCAGGGGGCACAGATACGCAGTATTTT.

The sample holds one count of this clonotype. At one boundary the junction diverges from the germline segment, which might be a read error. Written as DNA, the CDR3 is TGTGCCATCAGTGAAGGGGACGAGCGGTACTTC. It translates to CAISEGDERYF. The chain has TRBV10-3 and TRBJ2-7; D is possibly TRBD1 or TRBD2 (5 bases each). Germline loops: CDR1 ENHRY, CDR2 SYGVKD. This CDR3 is 11 amino acids long.

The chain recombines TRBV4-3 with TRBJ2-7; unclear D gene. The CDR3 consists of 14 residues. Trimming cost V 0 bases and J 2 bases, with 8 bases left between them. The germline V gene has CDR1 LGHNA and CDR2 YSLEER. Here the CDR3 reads CASSQDYGPYEQYF. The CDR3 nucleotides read TGCGCCAGCAGCCAAGATTACGGGCCCTACGAGCAGTACTTC.

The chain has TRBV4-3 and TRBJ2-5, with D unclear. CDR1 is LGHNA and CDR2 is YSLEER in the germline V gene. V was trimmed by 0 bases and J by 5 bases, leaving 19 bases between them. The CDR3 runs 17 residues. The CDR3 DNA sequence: TGCGCCAGCAGCCAAGATGGGCCAACCTCGCCTTGGGAGACCCAGTACTTC. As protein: CASSQDGPTSPWETQYF.

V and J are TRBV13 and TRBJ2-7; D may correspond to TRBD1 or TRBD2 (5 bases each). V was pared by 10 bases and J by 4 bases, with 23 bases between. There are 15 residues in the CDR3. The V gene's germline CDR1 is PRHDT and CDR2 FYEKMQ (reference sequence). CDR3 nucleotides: TGTGCCACCACTACAGTGGGACCCTGCGTTTACGAGCAGTACTTC. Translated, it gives CATTTVGPCVYEQYF.

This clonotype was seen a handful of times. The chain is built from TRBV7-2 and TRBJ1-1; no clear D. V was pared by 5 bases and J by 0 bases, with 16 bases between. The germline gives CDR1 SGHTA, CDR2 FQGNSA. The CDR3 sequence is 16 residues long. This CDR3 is CASSPELFRMNTEAFF. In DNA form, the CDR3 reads TGTGCCAGCAGCCCCGAGCTCTTCCGCATGAACACTGAAGCTTTCTTT.

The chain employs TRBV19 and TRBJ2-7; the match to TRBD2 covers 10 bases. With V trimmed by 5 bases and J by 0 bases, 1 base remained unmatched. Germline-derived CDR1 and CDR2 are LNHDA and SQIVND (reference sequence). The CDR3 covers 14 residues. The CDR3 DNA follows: TGTGCCAGTAGTGCTAGCGGGAGCTCCTACGAGCAGTACTTC. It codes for CASSASGSSYEQYF.

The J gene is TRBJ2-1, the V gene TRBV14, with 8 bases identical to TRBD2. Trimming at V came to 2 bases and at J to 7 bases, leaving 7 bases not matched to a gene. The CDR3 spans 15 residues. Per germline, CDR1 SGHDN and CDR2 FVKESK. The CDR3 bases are TGTGCCAGCAGCCAACCCCCGGGGGGGGGTAATGAGCAGTTCTTC. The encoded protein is CASSQPPGGGNEQFF.

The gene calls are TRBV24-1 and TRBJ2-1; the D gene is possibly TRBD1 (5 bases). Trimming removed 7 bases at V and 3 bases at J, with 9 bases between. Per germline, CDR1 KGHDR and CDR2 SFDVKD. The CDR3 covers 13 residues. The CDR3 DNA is TGTGCCACCAGAGATCAGGGCTACAATGAGCAGTTCTTC. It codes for CATRDQGYNEQFF.

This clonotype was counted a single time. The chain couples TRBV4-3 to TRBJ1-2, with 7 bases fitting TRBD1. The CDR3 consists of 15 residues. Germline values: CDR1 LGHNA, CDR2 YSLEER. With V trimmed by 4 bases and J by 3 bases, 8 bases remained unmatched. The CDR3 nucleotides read TGCGCCAGCAGCCCAGCGACAGGGAGGGACTATGGCTACACCTTC. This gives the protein CASSPATGRDYGYTF.

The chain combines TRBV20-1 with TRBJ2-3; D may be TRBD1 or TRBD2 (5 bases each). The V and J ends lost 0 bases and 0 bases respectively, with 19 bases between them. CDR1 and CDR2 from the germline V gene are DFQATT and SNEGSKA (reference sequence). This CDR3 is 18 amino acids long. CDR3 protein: CSARDGAERWDSTDTQYF. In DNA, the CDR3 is TGCAGTGCTAGAGATGGCGCTGAACGATGGGACAGCACAGATACGCAGTATTTT.

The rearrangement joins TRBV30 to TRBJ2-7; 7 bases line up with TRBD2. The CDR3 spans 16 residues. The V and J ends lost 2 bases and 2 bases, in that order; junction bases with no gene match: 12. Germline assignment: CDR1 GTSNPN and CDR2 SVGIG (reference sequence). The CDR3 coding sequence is TGTGCCTGGAGTTGGATCGGGACTAATCCGGCCTACGAGCAGTACTTC. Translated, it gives CAWSWIGTNPAYEQYF.

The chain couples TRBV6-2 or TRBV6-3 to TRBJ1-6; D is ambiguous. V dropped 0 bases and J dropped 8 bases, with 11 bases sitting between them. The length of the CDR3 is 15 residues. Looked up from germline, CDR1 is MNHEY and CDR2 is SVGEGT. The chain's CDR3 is CASSYSGLRDSPLHF. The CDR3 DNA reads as TGTGCCAGCAGTTACTCCGGGCTCCGGGATTCACCCCTCCACTTT.

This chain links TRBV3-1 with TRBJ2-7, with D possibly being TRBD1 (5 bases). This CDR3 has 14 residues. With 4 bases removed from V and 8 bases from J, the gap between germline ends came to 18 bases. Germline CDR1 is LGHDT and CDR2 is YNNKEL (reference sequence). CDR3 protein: CASSLGDSGNKQYF. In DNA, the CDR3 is TGTGCCAGCAGCCTAGGTGACAGTGGGAATAAGCAGTACTTC.

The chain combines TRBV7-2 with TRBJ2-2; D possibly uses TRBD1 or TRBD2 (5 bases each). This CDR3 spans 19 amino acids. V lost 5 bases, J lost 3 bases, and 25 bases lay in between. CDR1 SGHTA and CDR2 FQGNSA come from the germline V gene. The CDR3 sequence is CASSRRGVRVFGDTGELFF. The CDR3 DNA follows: TGTGCCAGCAGCCGAAGGGGAGTCAGGGTGTTCGGTGACACCGGGGAGCTGTTTTTT.

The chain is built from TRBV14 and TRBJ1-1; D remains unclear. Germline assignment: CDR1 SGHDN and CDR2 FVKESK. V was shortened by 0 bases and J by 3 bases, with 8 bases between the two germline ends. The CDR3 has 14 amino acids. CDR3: CASSQDELYTEAFF. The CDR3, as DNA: TGTGCCAGCAGCCAAGATGAGTTGTACACTGAAGCTTTCTTT.

The CDR3 protein is CASGPGTPAGELFF. CDR3 nucleotides: TGTGCCAGCGGTCCGGGGACACCGGCCGGGGAGCTGTTTTTT. The chain uses TRBV27 and TRBJ2-2; D possibly corresponds to TRBD1 (6 bases). The CDR3 has 14 residues. With 8 bases removed from V and 6 bases from J, the gap between germline ends came to 16 bases. The germline CDR1 and CDR2 sequences are MNHEY and SMNVEV (reference sequence).

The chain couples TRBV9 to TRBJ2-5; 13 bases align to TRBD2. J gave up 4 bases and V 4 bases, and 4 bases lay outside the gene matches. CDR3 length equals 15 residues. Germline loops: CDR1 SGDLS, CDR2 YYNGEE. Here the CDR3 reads CASSTGTSGVETQYF. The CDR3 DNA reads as TGTGCCAGCAGCACTGGGACTAGCGGGGTAGAGACCCAGTACTTC.

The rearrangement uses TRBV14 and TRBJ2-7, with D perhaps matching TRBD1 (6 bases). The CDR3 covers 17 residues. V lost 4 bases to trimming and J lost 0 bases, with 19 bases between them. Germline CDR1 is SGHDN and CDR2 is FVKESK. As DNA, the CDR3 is TGTGCCAGCAGCCCTCCAGGGGCCGGCCGCAGCTCCTACGAGCAGTACTTC. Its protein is CASSPPGAGRSSYEQYF.

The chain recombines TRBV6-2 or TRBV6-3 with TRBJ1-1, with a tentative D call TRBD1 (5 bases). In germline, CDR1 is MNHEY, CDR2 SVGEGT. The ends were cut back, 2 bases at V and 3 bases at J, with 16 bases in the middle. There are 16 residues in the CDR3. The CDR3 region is CASSYGDEKWDTEAFF. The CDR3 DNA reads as TGTGCCAGCAGTTACGGGGACGAGAAATGGGACACTGAAGCTTTCTTT.

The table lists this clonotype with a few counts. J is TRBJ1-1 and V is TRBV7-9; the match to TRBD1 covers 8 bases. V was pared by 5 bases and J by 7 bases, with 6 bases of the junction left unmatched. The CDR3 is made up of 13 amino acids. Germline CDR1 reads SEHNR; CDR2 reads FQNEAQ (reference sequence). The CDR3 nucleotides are TGTGCCAGCAGCGCGACAGGGGTGGTTGAAGCTTTCTTT. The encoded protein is CASSATGVVEAFF.

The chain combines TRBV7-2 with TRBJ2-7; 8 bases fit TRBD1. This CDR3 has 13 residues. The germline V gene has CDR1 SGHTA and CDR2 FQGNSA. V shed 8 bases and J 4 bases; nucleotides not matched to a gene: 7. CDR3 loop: CASGQGARYEQYF. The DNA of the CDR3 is TGTGCCAGCGGTCAGGGGGCGCGGTACGAGCAGTACTTC.

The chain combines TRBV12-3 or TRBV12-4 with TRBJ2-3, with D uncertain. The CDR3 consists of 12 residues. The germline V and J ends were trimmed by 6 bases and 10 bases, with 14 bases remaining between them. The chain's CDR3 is CASRGERGPQYF. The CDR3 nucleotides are TGTGCCAGCAGAGGAGAACGTGGTCCGCAGTATTTT.

CDR3 coding DNA: TGTGCTAGTGGTCTGGACTCTAGGGAGCTGTTTTTT. It codes for CASGLDSRELFF. This chain links TRBV12-5 with TRBJ2-2; D perhaps matches TRBD2 (5 bases). Germline values: CDR1 LGHNT, CDR2 FRNRAP. The CDR3 is 12 residues long. V was trimmed by 5 bases and J by 9 bases, leaving 10 bases between them.

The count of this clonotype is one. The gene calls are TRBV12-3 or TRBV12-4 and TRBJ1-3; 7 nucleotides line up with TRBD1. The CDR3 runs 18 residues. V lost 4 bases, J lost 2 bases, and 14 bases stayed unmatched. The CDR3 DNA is TGTGCCAGCAGTTCGCCTTATGACAGGGAGGGTCCTGGAAACACCATATATTTT. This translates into CASSSPYDREGPGNTIYF.